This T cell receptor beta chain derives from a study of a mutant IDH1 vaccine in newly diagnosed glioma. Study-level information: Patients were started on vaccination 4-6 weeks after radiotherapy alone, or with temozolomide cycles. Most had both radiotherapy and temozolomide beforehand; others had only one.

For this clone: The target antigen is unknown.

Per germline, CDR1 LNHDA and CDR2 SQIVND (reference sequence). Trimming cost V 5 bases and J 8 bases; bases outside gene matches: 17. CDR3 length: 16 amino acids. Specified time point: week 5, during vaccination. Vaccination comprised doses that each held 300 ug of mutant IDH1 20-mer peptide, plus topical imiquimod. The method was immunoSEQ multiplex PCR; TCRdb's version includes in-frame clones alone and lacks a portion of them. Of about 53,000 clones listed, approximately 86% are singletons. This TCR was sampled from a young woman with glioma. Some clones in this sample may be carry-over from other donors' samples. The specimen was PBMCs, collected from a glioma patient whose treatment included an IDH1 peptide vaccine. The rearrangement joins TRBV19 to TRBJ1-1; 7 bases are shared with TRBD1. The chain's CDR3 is CASSSLPMGTDKEAFF. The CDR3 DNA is TGTGCCAGTAGTTCCCTCCCGATGGGGACAGATAAGGAAGCTTTCTTT.